Reported below is one T cell receptor beta chain. Some clones are missing from TCRdb's copy, which holds only in-frame ones; the method was immunoSEQ multiplex PCR. The sample records around 72,000 clones, more than 80% being singletons. The sample belongs to a study of T cell changes during pregnancy in multiple sclerosis. Germline V gene sequence: CDR1 SGHTA, CDR2 FQGNSA. The V end lost 4 bases, the J end lost 0 bases, and 15 bases lay between the germline ends. The CDR3 contains 16 residues. The material was peripheral blood, obtained in the second trimester of pregnancy. V is TRBV7-2 and J is TRBJ1-1, with TRBD1 as a possible D gene (6 bases). The receptor was isolated from a female donor in good health, enrolled as a control in a pregnancy study. The CDR3 protein is CASSSQTGLLNTEAFF. The CDR3 DNA is TGTGCCAGCAGCTCCCAGACAGGTTTGCTGAACACTGAAGCTTTCTTT.